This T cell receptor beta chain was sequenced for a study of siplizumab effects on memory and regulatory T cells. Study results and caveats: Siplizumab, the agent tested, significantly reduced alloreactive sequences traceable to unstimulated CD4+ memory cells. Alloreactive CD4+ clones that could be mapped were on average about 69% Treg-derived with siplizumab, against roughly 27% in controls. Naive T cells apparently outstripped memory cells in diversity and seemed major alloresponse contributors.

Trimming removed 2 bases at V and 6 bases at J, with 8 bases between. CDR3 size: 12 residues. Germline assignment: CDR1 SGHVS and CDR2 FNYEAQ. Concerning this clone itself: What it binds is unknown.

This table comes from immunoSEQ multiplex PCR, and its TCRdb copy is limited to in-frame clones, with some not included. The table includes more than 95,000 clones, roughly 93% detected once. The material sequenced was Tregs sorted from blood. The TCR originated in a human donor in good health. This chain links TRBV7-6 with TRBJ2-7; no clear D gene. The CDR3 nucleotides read TGTGCCAGCAGCTTAATCCCCCGCGAGCAGTACTTC. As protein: CASSLIPREQYF.